This TCR beta chain was captured in a study of cytotoxic CD8 clonotypes in ibrutinib-treated CLL. Study-wide results and limits: An increase in clonality occurred at ibrutinib response, followed by a return toward baseline at progression. Sustained-remission and progressing patients were not sampled at matched times. Against age-matched healthy donors, baseline clonality ran higher and tracked circulating CD8+ T-cell counts.

Some clones are missing from TCRdb's copy, which holds only in-frame ones; the method was immunoSEQ multiplex PCR. Seen here are 150,000 or so clones, approximately 81% observed once, and the top ten hold over 10%. Remarks on this clone: Antigen specificity is unknown.

Trimming took off 1 base at V and 5 bases at J, with 7 bases between the two ends. This CDR3 is 13 amino acids long. Looked up from germline, CDR1 is SGHNT and CDR2 is YYREEE (reference sequence). TCR beta libraries used 1.5 to 2 micrograms of DNA from cryopreserved PBMCs. This receptor was taken from a human donor with chronic lymphocytic leukemia. This chain joins TRBV5-4 and TRBJ2-1; no definite D call. The material sequenced was PBMCs, taken after 12 months of ibrutinib treatment. The CDR3 spells CASSLRSDNEQFF. In DNA, the CDR3 is TGTGCCAGCAGCTTGAGGTCAGACAATGAGCAGTTCTTC.